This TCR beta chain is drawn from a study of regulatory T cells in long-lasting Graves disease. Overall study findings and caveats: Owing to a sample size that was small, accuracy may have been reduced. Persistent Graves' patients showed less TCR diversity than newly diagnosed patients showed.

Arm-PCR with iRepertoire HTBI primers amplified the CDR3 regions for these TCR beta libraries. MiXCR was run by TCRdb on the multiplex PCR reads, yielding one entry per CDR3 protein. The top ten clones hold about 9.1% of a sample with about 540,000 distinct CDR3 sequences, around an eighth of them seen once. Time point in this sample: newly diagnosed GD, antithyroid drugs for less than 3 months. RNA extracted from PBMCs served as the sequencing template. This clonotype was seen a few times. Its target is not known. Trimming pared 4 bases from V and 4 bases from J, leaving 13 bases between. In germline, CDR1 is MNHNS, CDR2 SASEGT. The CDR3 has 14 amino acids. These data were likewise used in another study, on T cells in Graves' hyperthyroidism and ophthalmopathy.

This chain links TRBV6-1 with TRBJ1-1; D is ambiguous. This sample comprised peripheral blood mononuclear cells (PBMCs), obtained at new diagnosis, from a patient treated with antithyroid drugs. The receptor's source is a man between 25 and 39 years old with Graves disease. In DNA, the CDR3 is TGTGCCAGCAGTGCCGGGTTCCTTATCACTGAAGCTTTCTTT. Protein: CASSAGFLITEAFF.